This T cell receptor beta chain was sequenced for a study of OX40 agonist ivuxolimab in advanced cancers. Study details: It was ivuxolimab, an agonistic anti-OX40 (CD134) antibody, that patients were treated with. All patients had ivuxolimab intravenously every 2 weeks at 0.01 to 10 mg/kg.

Autoimmune disease history or systemic immunosuppression excluded patients. Germline loops: CDR1 SGHRS, CDR2 YFSETQ. This CDR3 is built from 15 residues. Between the trimmed V and J ends, which lost 0 bases and 5 bases, there was a span of 9 bases. General study points: CD8+ T cells (on average) carried more expanded clones than CD4+ T cells.

Clones were read by immunoSEQ multiplex PCR, and TCRdb kept only the in-frame ones, dropping some. Seen here are 96,000 or so clones, approximately 84% observed once, and the top ten hold roughly 5.8%. In the case of this clone: No antigen is known for it.

This chain links TRBV5-1 with TRBJ1-6; D gene uncertain. Sample: CD4+ or CD8+ T cells sorted from blood, taken in a trial of the OX40 agonist ivuxolimab. The receptor was isolated from an adult with an advanced solid tumor such as melanoma, head and neck, liver or kidney cancer. CDR3 DNA: TGCGCCAGCAGCTTGGCCCGGGAGAATAATTCACCCCTCCACTTT. Encoded protein: CASSLARENNSPLHF. The full variable domain, with the rest looked up from reference TRBV5-1 and TRBJ1-6, is KAGVTQTPRYLIKTRGQQVTLSCSPISGHRSVSWYQQTPGQGLQFLFEYFSETQRNKGNFPGRFSGRQFSNSRSEMNVSTLELGDSALYLCASSLARENNSPLHFGNGTRLTVT.